The rows below give T cell receptor beta chains drawn from one sample of a study of blood T cell repertoires in COVID-19. Clones were sequenced by immunoSEQ multiplex PCR, and TCRdb holds only the in-frame ones, with some missing. The table has 60,000 to 65,000 clones, more than 65% seen once. Sequencing was performed on peripheral blood. These receptors all come from a woman at least 80 years old with active or convalescent COVID-19. Each CDR3 is given with its conserved first and last residue. A D gene is named only where the DNA matches it firmly. Some rows have no size entry. The others give once, few or many, or a class for an expanded clone.

TRBJ1-2	.	TRBV2	13	.	CATLQVGAFSYTF	TGTGCCACCTTACAGGTGGGGGCCTTTAGCTACACCTTC
TRBJ1-1	.	TRBV10-3	14	.	CAISDPGRNTEAFF	TGTGCCATCAGTGACCCTGGGAGGAACACTGAAGCTTTCTTT
TRBJ1-5	TRBD1	TRBV10-3	15	.	CAISDRTGGNQPQHF	TGTGCCATCAGTGACCGGACAGGGGGTAATCAGCCCCAGCATTTT
TRBJ1-2	.	TRBV12-5	13	few	CASDGPGEYGYTF	TGTGCTAGTGACGGCCCAGGGGAGTATGGCTACACCTTC
TRBJ1-2	.	TRBV4-1	15	.	CASSQDPRAYYGYTF	TGCGCCAGCAGCCAAGATCCGAGGGCCTATTATGGCTACACCTTC
TRBJ2-7	TRBD1	TRBV5-1	14	.	CASSPGTVSLEQYF	TGCGCCAGCAGCCCCGGGACAGTCTCTCTCGAGCAGTACTTC
TRBJ1-4	.	TRBV28	17	.	CASSGRSVYFDNEKLFF	TGTGCCAGCAGTGGAAGGAGCGTGTACTTTGATAATGAAAAACTGTTTTTT
TRBJ1-1	.	TRBV25-1	14	.	CASSERGQHTEAFF	TGTGCCAGCAGTGAAAGGGGACAACACACTGAAGCTTTCTTT
TRBJ1-1	.	TRBV5-1	13	.	CASRWTADTEAFF	TGCGCCAGCCGCTGGACAGCTGACACTGAAGCTTTCTTT
TRBJ2-1	TRBD2	TRBV6-2/TRBV6-3	13	.	CASSISGTSLQFF	TGTGCCAGCAGTATATCCGGGACTAGCTTGCAGTTCTTC
TRBJ2-7	TRBD1	TRBV2	14	.	CASRGTGATYEQYF	TGTGCCAGCAGGGGGACAGGGGCAACCTACGAGCAGTACTTC
TRBJ1-2	TRBD1	TRBV18	18	.	CASSPRRAPGQGMDGYTF	TGTGCCAGCTCACCCAGGAGAGCTCCGGGACAGGGGATGGATGGCTACACCTTC
TRBJ2-5	TRBD2	TRBV19	16	.	CASSPGRLAHPETQYF	TGTGCCAGTAGTCCGGGTCGACTAGCTCATCCAGAGACCCAGTACTTC
TRBJ1-4	.	TRBV2	11	.	CASSEAQGPFF	TGTGCCAGCAGTGAAGCGCAGGGCCCATTTTTT
TRBJ1-5	.	TRBV14	13	.	CASSLSPRQPQHF	TGTGCCAGCAGCCTAAGTCCGAGACAGCCCCAGCATTTT
TRBJ2-6	.	TRBV9	14	.	CASSVHSGANVLTF	TGTGCCAGCAGCGTACACTCTGGGGCCAACGTCCTGACTTTC
TRBJ1-1	.	TRBV14	12	.	CASSENRVWAFF	TGTGCCAGCAGCGAAAACAGGGTGTGGGCTTTCTTT
TRBJ2-5	TRBD2	TRBV6-5	14	.	CASSYSGGHETQYF	TGTGCCAGCAGTTATAGCGGGGGGCACGAGACCCAGTACTTC
TRBJ1-2	.	TRBV5-1	12	.	CASSLDRAGYTF	TGCGCCAGCAGCTTGGACAGGGCTGGCTACACCTTC
TRBJ1-1	.	TRBV7-9	13	few	CASSLVQNTEAFF	TGTGCCAGCAGCTTGGTACAGAACACTGAAGCTTTCTTT
TRBJ2-1	TRBD2	TRBV29-1	15	.	CSVTVAGGSYNEQFF	TGCAGCGTTACGGTAGCGGGGGGATCCTACAATGAGCAGTTCTTC
TRBJ1-2	.	TRBV6-6	15	.	CASSYSQATNYGYTF	TGTGCCAGCAGTTACTCGCAGGCGACCAACTATGGCTACACCTTC